This is a list of T cell receptor beta chains from one sample in a study of T cells in Graves' hyperthyroidism and ophthalmopathy. TCRdb processed the multiplex PCR reads anew with MiXCR; each CDR3 protein has one entry. The data contain more than 500,000 distinct CDR3 sequences, roughly 45% of them singletons. Specimen: peripheral blood or thyroid tissue (not recorded which). The receptors shown here come from an adult woman with Graves' disease, either hyperthyroidism or ophthalmopathy (not recorded which). Each CDR3 is given with its conserved first and last residue. Each record gives: V gene, clone size, J gene, D gene, CDR3 DNA, CDR3 protein. A D gene is named only where the DNA matches it firmly. Clone sizes are given selectively: once, few, many, or a class where the clone is expanded.

V: TRBV5-1; size: NA; J: TRBJ2-5; D: TRBD2; DNA: TGCGCCAGCAGCTTGATTTATGGGCGTCTAGCGGATCTCCACTTC; CDR3: CASSLIYGRLADLHF
V: TRBV20-1; size: NA; J: TRBJ1-6; D: NA; DNA: TGCAGTGCTCCACCATCGGGAGTTCTGTCACCCCTCCACTTT; CDR3: CSAPPSGVLSPLHF
V: TRBV7-9; size: NA; J: TRBJ1-2; D: NA; DNA: TGTGCCAGCAGCTTAGAAGGACCGCTTGGCTATGGCTACACCTTC; CDR3: CASSLEGPLGYGYTF
V: TRBV29-1; size: NA; J: TRBJ2-5; D: NA; DNA: TGCAGCGTTGAAGGGCTACTCCAAGAGACCCAGTACTTC; CDR3: CSVEGLLQETQYF
V: TRBV28; size: many; J: TRBJ1-1; D: NA; DNA: TGTGCCAGCAGTTTCGAGGGGAACACTGAAGCTTTCTTT; CDR3: CASSFEGNTEAFF
V: TRBV12-3/TRBV12-4; size: many; J: TRBJ1-3; D: NA; DNA: TGTGCCAGCAGTTTAAGCCAGACTAACTCTGGAAACACCATATATTTT; CDR3: CASSLSQTNSGNTIYF
V: TRBV19; size: many; J: TRBJ1-2; D: NA; DNA: TGTGCCAGTACCCGATCGGGTCGAAGGTATGGCTACACCTTC; CDR3: CASTRSGRRYGYTF
V: TRBV7-2; size: many; J: TRBJ1-5; D: NA; DNA: TGTGCCAGCAGCCGCCAGGGACCTTCTTGGCCCCAGCATTTT; CDR3: CASSRQGPSWPQHF
V: TRBV29-1; size: many; J: TRBJ1-3; D: TRBD1; DNA: TGCAGCGTTGAAGAGCCCCCGGGACAGAACTCTGGAAACACCATATATTTT; CDR3: CSVEEPPGQNSGNTIYF
V: TRBV2; size: many; J: TRBJ2-5; D: NA; DNA: TGTGCCAGCAGTGACAGGGCTGAGACCCAGTACTTC; CDR3: CASSDRAETQYF
V: TRBV7-9; size: few; J: TRBJ1-1; D: NA; DNA: TGTGCCAGCAGTCAAAAGCAGGGACCCCAAACCATTGAAGCTTTCTTT; CDR3: CASSQKQGPQTIEAFF
V: TRBV6-1; size: NA; J: TRBJ1-1; D: NA; DNA: TGTGCCAGCAGAGAAACTGAAGCTTTCTTT; CDR3: CASRETEAFF
V: TRBV20-1; size: NA; J: TRBJ1-5; D: NA; DNA: TGCAGTGTCAGAGGCCAGGGGCCTACTCAGCCCCAGCATTTT; CDR3: CSVRGQGPTQPQHF
V: TRBV6-4; size: many; J: TRBJ1-1; D: TRBD1; DNA: TGTGCCAGCAGTCCGACAGGGCACACTGAAGCTTTCTTT; CDR3: CASSPTGHTEAFF
V: TRBV6-2/TRBV6-3; size: NA; J: TRBJ1-5; D: NA; DNA: TGTGCCAGCAGAATGACCGATCAGCCCCAGCATTTT; CDR3: CASRMTDQPQHF
V: TRBV7-3; size: many; J: TRBJ2-7; D: NA; DNA: TGTGCCAGCAGCTTAACGCCAGGGAGGGGGTACGAGCAGTACTTC; CDR3: CASSLTPGRGYEQYF
V: TRBV19; size: once; J: TRBJ1-4; D: NA; DNA: TGTGCCAGTAGTGCCAGGGGCGCCAACGGGAAACTGTTTTTT; CDR3: CASSARGANGKLFF
V: TRBV7-9; size: NA; J: TRBJ2-7; D: TRBD2; DNA: TGCGCCAGCAGCCCCAATCCAAGCGGGAGTTACGAGCAGTACTTC; CDR3: CASSPNPSGSYEQYF
V: TRBV5-4; size: many; J: TRBJ2-5; D: NA; DNA: TGTGCCAGCAGCTTGGAGAGGGCGTCTCGGGAGACCCAGTACTTC; CDR3: CASSLERASRETQYF
V: TRBV20-1; size: many; J: TRBJ2-7; D: TRBD2; DNA: TGCAGTGCTAGAGAGACTAGCGGGAAAGATGAGCAGTACTTC; CDR3: CSARETSGKDEQYF
V: TRBV19; size: many; J: TRBJ1-5; D: NA; DNA: TGTGCCAGTGGAACTGAACAGGGTGGGAATCAGCCCCAGCATTTT; CDR3: CASGTEQGGNQPQHF
V: TRBV2; size: many; J: TRBJ2-5; D: TRBD2; DNA: TGTGCCAGCAGTGAACGAGCTAGCGGAGAGACCCAGTACTTC; CDR3: CASSERASGETQYF
V: TRBV18; size: many; J: TRBJ1-5; D: NA; DNA: TGTGCCAGCTCACCCGACCGACAGACGCCCCAGCATTTT; CDR3: CASSPDRQTPQHF
V: TRBV20-1; size: NA; J: TRBJ2-5; D: TRBD2; DNA: TGCAGTGCACCCATGGGGGGGGGGTGGCGAGAGACCCAGTACTTC; CDR3: CSAPMGGGWRETQYF
V: TRBV7-2; size: many; J: TRBJ1-4; D: NA; DNA: TGTGCCAGCAGCCTTGGGCCTGAAAAACTGTTTTTT; CDR3: CASSLGPEKLFF
V: TRBV5-1; size: NA; J: TRBJ1-1; D: NA; DNA: TGCGCCAGCAGCTTGGAGCGGGGGATGAACACTGAAGCTTTCTTT; CDR3: CASSLERGMNTEAFF
V: TRBV12-3/TRBV12-4; size: NA; J: TRBJ2-2; D: NA; DNA: TGTGCCAGCAGTACCAGCGTGAGATCCACCGGGGAGCTGTTTTTT; CDR3: CASSTSVRSTGELFF
V: TRBV5-1; size: many; J: TRBJ2-5; D: NA; DNA: TGCGCCAGCGAAGGAGACGAGACCCAGTACTTC; CDR3: CASEGDETQYF
V: TRBV29-1; size: few; J: TRBJ1-1; D: NA; DNA: TGCAGCGTTGAAGGGGCTTTCTTT; CDR3: CSVEGAFF
V: TRBV5-1; size: NA; J: TRBJ1-2; D: NA; DNA: TGCGCCAGCAGCTTTGGCGGTCCTAACTATGGCTACACCTTC; CDR3: CASSFGGPNYGYTF
V: TRBV7-9; size: many; J: TRBJ2-2; D: TRBD2; DNA: TGTGCCAGCAGCCTAGGACTAGCGGGAGTTGTGGAGCTGTTTTTT; CDR3: CASSLGLAGVVELFF
V: TRBV19; size: NA; J: TRBJ2-1; D: TRBD1; DNA: TGTGCCAGTAGTATTTGGGGACAGGGGCTCTACAATGAGCAGTTCTTC; CDR3: CASSIWGQGLYNEQFF
V: TRBV29-1; size: NA; J: TRBJ1-2; D: TRBD1; DNA: TGCAGCGTCACCCTCAGGGGGCTTAGCTATGGCTACACCTTC; CDR3: CSVTLRGLSYGYTF
V: TRBV5-1; size: NA; J: TRBJ2-5; D: NA; DNA: TGCGCCAGCCGCATTAGCCGACCCCAAGAGACCCAGTACTTC; CDR3: CASRISRPQETQYF
V: TRBV19; size: few; J: TRBJ1-5; D: NA; DNA: TGTGCCAGTAGTGCCGGGTTTGCGGGCAATCAGCCCCAGCATTTT; CDR3: CASSAGFAGNQPQHF
V: TRBV30; size: NA; J: TRBJ1-5; D: NA; DNA: TGTGCCTGGAGTGCCCTCAGTGGCTATCAGCCCCAGCATTTT; CDR3: CAWSALSGYQPQHF
V: TRBV11-2; size: many; J: TRBJ1-3; D: TRBD1; DNA: TGTGCCAGCAGCCTGACAGGGTTCGGAAACACCATATATTTT; CDR3: CASSLTGFGNTIYF
V: TRBV19; size: NA; J: TRBJ2-7; D: NA; DNA: TGTGCCAGTAGTATGGCGTTTTGGAACTACGAGCAGTACTTC; CDR3: CASSMAFWNYEQYF
V: TRBV29-1; size: NA; J: TRBJ2-7; D: TRBD1; DNA: TGCAGCGTTGATTTTAGGGACAGAGACTTCTACGAGCAGTACTTC; CDR3: CSVDFRDRDFYEQYF
V: TRBV7-3; size: NA; J: TRBJ1-1; D: NA; DNA: TGTGCCAGCAGCCCAGCTCCTGATACTGAAGCTTTCTTT; CDR3: CASSPAPDTEAFF
V: TRBV19; size: NA; J: TRBJ1-2; D: NA; DNA: TGTGCCAGTAGTACCCGACAGATGTATGGCTACACCTTC; CDR3: CASSTRQMYGYTF
V: TRBV24-1; size: few; J: TRBJ1-2; D: NA; DNA: TGTGCCACCAGTGAATCCGACGGAGCTAACTATGGCTACACCTTC; CDR3: CATSESDGANYGYTF
V: TRBV10-3; size: NA; J: TRBJ1-3; D: TRBD1; DNA: TGTGCCGTCAGTGAAAACTCAGGGACAGCGGACGCAGGAAACACCATATATTTT; CDR3: CAVSENSGTADAGNTIYF
V: TRBV19; size: once; J: TRBJ2-5; D: NA; DNA: TGTGCCAAAACACTACAGTACTTC; CDR3: CAKTLQYF
V: TRBV9; size: NA; J: TRBJ1-1; D: NA; DNA: TGTGCCAGCAGCCCCTCCGGTGGGCCCCGGGCTGAAGCTTTCTTT; CDR3: CASSPSGGPRAEAFF
V: TRBV7-2; size: NA; J: TRBJ2-5; D: NA; DNA: TGTGCCAGCAGTCCCCTGGGGTGGGAAGAGACCCAGTACTTC; CDR3: CASSPLGWEETQYF
V: TRBV7-2; size: many; J: TRBJ2-7; D: NA; DNA: TGTGCCAGCAGCTTAGCTCACGAGCAGTACTTC; CDR3: CASSLAHEQYF
V: TRBV12-3/TRBV12-4; size: many; J: TRBJ1-1; D: TRBD1; DNA: TGTGCCAGCAGACAGACGACAGGGATGGGCACTGAAGCTTTCTTT; CDR3: CASRQTTGMGTEAFF
V: TRBV15; size: NA; J: TRBJ1-1; D: NA; DNA: TGTGCCAGCAGCAGAGTGACAGGCATGAACACTGAAGCTTTCTTT; CDR3: CASSRVTGMNTEAFF
V: TRBV28; size: NA; J: TRBJ1-2; D: NA; DNA: TGTGCCAGCAGTTTTGGACGGCTCTATGGCTACACCTTC; CDR3: CASSFGRLYGYTF
V: TRBV7-9; size: NA; J: TRBJ2-7; D: NA; DNA: TGTGCCAGCAGCTTCGCTCAGAAATACGGGATCCCCTACGAGCAGTACTTC; CDR3: CASSFAQKYGIPYEQYF
V: TRBV30; size: few; J: TRBJ1-5; D: NA; DNA: TGTGCCTGGAGCTTCGACAGTCGCAATCAGCCCCAGCATTTT; CDR3: CAWSFDSRNQPQHF
V: TRBV6-1; size: NA; J: TRBJ1-5; D: TRBD1; DNA: TGTGCCAGCACCCCCGGACAGGGTTCGGGCAATCAGCCCCAGCATTTT; CDR3: CASTPGQGSGNQPQHF
V: TRBV7-2; size: NA; J: TRBJ1-2; D: NA; DNA: TGTGCCAGCAGCTTTGCGAAGGGCTATGGCTACACCTTC; CDR3: CASSFAKGYGYTF
V: TRBV15; size: NA; J: TRBJ2-6; D: NA; DNA: TGTGCCACCAGCAGGTCGAGGGCTGTCTCCGGGGCCAACGTCCTGACTTTC; CDR3: CATSRSRAVSGANVLTF
V: TRBV7-2; size: NA; J: TRBJ2-2; D: TRBD2; DNA: TGTGCCAGCAGCCCCAGACTAGCGGGAGGCCGTGTGTACGCGAACACCGGGGAGCTGTTTTTT; CDR3: CASSPRLAGGRVYANTGELFF